This TCR beta chain was sequenced in a study of CD8+ T cells in alopecia areata (dated by TCRdb to 2016 to 2019). Broadly, across the study: Treated patients were enrolled in an open-label pilot trial of oral tofacitinib at 5 to 10 mg twice daily for moderate-to-severe alopecia areata. Tofacitinib was administered for 6 to 18 months, and 6 months of follow-up off drug were then conducted to assess delayed response and recurrence. For the treated patients, the SALT score, which quantifies what percentage of scalp surface area is affected, served as the measure of disease severity. The study used high-throughput TCRbeta sequencing to examine T cell clonal expansion in alopecia areata, in both the C3H/HeJ mouse model and human patients. On the human side, TCRbeta sequencing was run on scalp tissue and on sorted CD4+ and CD8+ peripheral blood T cells from healthy controls and from alopecia areata patients with either patchy or totalis/universalis disease. Biopsies were taken from tofacitinib-treated patients at baseline and again at 4 and 24 weeks into treatment, and several of those patients also had a later scalp biopsy. Scalp clonality was compared across normal scalp (n=4), patchy alopecia areata scalp (n=8), and alopecia totalis/universalis scalp (n=8). The RNA source kit depended on sample type: the PAXgene miRNA kit for fixed scalp, the miRNeasy kit for PBMCs, and the RNeasy kit for mouse skin. immunoSEQ multiplex PCR using 35 Vbeta forward primers and 13 Jbeta reverse primers was used to amplify TCRbeta CDR3 regions.

The method was the immunoSEQ multiplex PCR assay. To provide template for TCR sequencing, every sample had RNA extracted and reverse transcribed into cDNA. SuperScript III was used to make first-strand cDNA, primed with a 2:1 mix of oligo-dT and random hexamers. A synthetic immune receptor repertoire was used to measure amplification bias, and any remaining bias was corrected computationally. The original methods were these. Raw reads were preprocessed for error removal, and CDR3 was defined according to IMGT conventions as running from the conserved cysteine to phenylalanine. Clonality was computed as 1 minus the Shannon entropy, with the entropy normalized by log2 of the number of productive unique TCRs. CD4 or CD8 identity of scalp clones was inferred by cross-referencing scalp TCRbeta sequences with sorted blood CD4 and CD8 repertoires. TCRdb obtained this table from immuneACCESS and retained in-frame rearrangements with V and J assigned. These tables miss some clones; where compared with another copy, unresolved V genes account for less than half of the shortfall, and the remainder is unexplained. That table supplies the V and J calls and clone size; D and trimming were determined from the DNA. Within this sample are about 94,000 clones, with around 71% of them counted one time only. Jointly, the top ten make up roughly 17% of the sample.

Spanning cysteine to phenylalanine, the CDR3 consists of 14 amino acids. The DNA shown is the 42-base CDR3, in frame from base 1. The germline ends are 8 bases apart after V is trimmed by 2 bases and J by 1 base. CDR1 and CDR2 are read off the germline V gene (reference sequence) as LNHDA and SQIVND. In the paper's terms, the treatment or condition label means: oral pan-JAK inhibitor, 5-10 mg twice daily. From alopecia areata patients, peripheral blood was collected along with lesional scalp punch biopsies. PBMCs were isolated by density centrifugation and stained for CD3, CD4 and CD8, after which CD4+ and CD8+ T cells were sorted on a FACSAria. As for this clone: Its recognized antigen is unknown. Base qualities are not recorded, but no much larger clone differs from it by a single base.

The study at large found these results: Because the treated cohort was small and had just a single nonresponder, larger studies are needed to establish links between baseline CD8+ expansion and response. During tofacitinib treatment, many expanded lesional clones stuck around in both scalp and blood, and this persistence may partly explain why relapse happens after treatment is stopped. Compared with normal scalp, lesional scalp had higher clonality and more expanded CD8+ clones, particularly in alopecia totalis/universalis, a pattern that suggests antigenic drive. With tofacitinib, both scalp clonality and the number of expanded CD8+ clones among the top 100 scalp clones went down significantly. Resident alphabeta T cells in normal human skin are also sequenced, complicating scalp TCR repertoire analysis, unlike mouse skin dominated by gammadelta T cells. Compared with mice, TCR sequences shared between patients were less clear, possibly partly because of HLA diversity across the patient population.

The sample here was CD8+ T cells sorted from blood, taken at approximately week 42, from a patient treated with tofacitinib. This TCR derives from a human donor with alopecia areata. Here the chain combines TRBV19 and TRBJ1-1, with the D gene call left open. In nucleotides, the sequence is TGTGCCAGTAGTATAAGGCGCGAGAACACTGAAGCTTTCTTT. The resulting protein is CASSIRRENTEAFF.